The source of this T cell receptor beta chain is a study of CD8+ T cells in alopecia areata. Study context: It was oral tofacitinib, at 5 to 10 mg twice daily, that treated patients received. Study conclusions and caveats: Tofacitinib did not eliminate many expanded lesional clones from scalp or blood. Mouse data revealed clearer TCR sharing than patient data did, a gap possibly tied to HLA.

This clone has more than one count but fewer than ten. Antigen specificity is unknown. Treatment meaning: oral pan-JAK inhibitor, 5-10 mg twice daily. Sampling of alopecia areata patients yielded lesional scalp punch biopsies as well as peripheral blood. Looked up from germline, CDR1 is SQVTM and CDR2 is ANQGSEA. V dropped 5 bases and J dropped 5; count of bases not matched to a gene: 4. The CDR3 has 12 residues. Sequencing used cDNA as its template, made by extracting RNA and reverse transcribing it. Produced via immunoSEQ multiplex PCR; TCRdb's table is partial and in-frame only. The sample carries approximately 220,000 clones, 35% to 45% recorded once.

V usage is TRBV29-1 and J usage is TRBJ1-1; 8 bases agree with TRBD1. Sequencing used CD4+ T cells sorted from blood, obtained around week 31, from a patient treated with tofacitinib. The clonotype comes from a human donor with alopecia areata. CDR3 nucleotides: TGCAGCGTTACCGGACAGGGAACTGAAGCTTTCTTT. It specifies CSVTGQGTEAFF.